These T cell receptor beta chains were read from a single sample in a study of T cell responses to AZD1222 COVID-19 vaccine. Assay: immunoSEQ multiplex PCR; the TCRdb copy retains only in-frame clones and omits some. The sample includes approximately 110,000 clones, more than 70% of them seen just once. The input for sequencing was peripheral blood, taken 28 days after the second AZD1222 dose. These receptors all stem from an adult who received the AZD1222 COVID-19 vaccine. The CDR3 runs from the conserved cysteine through the conserved F or W. Each record gives: J gene, D gene, V gene, CDR3 length, clone size, CDR3 protein, CDR3 DNA. D genes are given only for firm matches. Not all rows give a size; the values are once, few, many and, for expanded clones, a class.

>TRBJ1-2|.|TRBV6-5|15|.
CASSYSPGDLYGYTF
TGTGCCAGCAGTTACAGCCCGGGGGACCTCTATGGCTACACCTTC
>TRBJ1-1|.|TRBV5-1|15|once
CASSLGSLRDTEAFF
TGCGCCAGCAGCTTGGGCTCCCTTCGAGACACTGAAGCTTTCTTT
>TRBJ2-1|.|TRBV5-1|15|.
CASSSTGSSYNEQFF
TGCGCCAGCAGCTCGACGGGGAGCTCCTACAATGAGCAGTTCTTC
>TRBJ1-2|TRBD1|TRBV2|14|.
CASTLYTGGNGYTF
TGTGCCAGCACCCTTTACACAGGGGGAAATGGCTACACCTTC
>TRBJ2-1|.|TRBV20-1|16|.
CSASPFGGGADNEQFF
TGCAGTGCTAGTCCCTTTGGAGGGGGGGCGGACAATGAGCAGTTCTTC
>TRBJ2-2|TRBD2|TRBV2|15|.
CASSEVAGGTGELFF
TGTGCCAGCAGTGAAGTGGCGGGGGGCACCGGGGAGCTGTTTTTT
>TRBJ1-1|TRBD1|TRBV10-1|15|.
CASSDPGQGNTEAFF
TGCGCCAGCAGTGACCCGGGACAGGGGAACACTGAAGCTTTCTTT
>TRBJ1-1|.|TRBV25-1|14|.
CASSARVGNTEAFF
TGTGCCAGCAGTGCCAGGGTAGGGAACACTGAAGCTTTCTTT
>TRBJ2-2|TRBD2|TRBV29-1|15|.
CSVFSGGRGVGELFF
TGCAGCGTATTTAGCGGGGGCCGGGGTGTCGGGGAGCTGTTTTTT
>TRBJ2-7|.|TRBV15|15|.
CATSRAGALAYEQYF
TGTGCCACCAGCAGAGCGGGGGCGCTGGCCTACGAGCAGTACTTC
>TRBJ2-3|.|TRBV6-1|16|few
CASSGRDSTSTDTQYF
TGTGCCAGCAGTGGCCGGGACTCGACTAGCACAGATACGCAGTATTTT
>TRBJ1-4|TRBD1|TRBV6-5|14|.
CASRRTGSNEKLFF
TGTGCCAGCAGGAGGACAGGGTCTAATGAAAAACTGTTTTTT
>TRBJ2-2|.|TRBV5-4|14|.
CASSLRGWAGELFF
TGTGCCAGCAGCTTGAGGGGGTGGGCCGGGGAGCTGTTTTTT
>TRBJ2-2|TRBD2|TRBV14|17|.
CASSPLAGGKNTGELFF
TGTGCCAGCAGCCCCCTAGCGGGGGGTAAGAACACCGGGGAGCTGTTTTTT
>TRBJ1-2|TRBD1|TRBV6-5|13|.
CASSQTGEYGYTF
TGTGCCAGCAGTCAAACAGGGGAGTATGGCTACACCTTC
>TRBJ2-5|TRBD1|TRBV5-1|15|once
CASSGGQGSEETQYF
TGCGCCAGCAGCGGAGGACAGGGGTCTGAAGAGACCCAGTACTTC